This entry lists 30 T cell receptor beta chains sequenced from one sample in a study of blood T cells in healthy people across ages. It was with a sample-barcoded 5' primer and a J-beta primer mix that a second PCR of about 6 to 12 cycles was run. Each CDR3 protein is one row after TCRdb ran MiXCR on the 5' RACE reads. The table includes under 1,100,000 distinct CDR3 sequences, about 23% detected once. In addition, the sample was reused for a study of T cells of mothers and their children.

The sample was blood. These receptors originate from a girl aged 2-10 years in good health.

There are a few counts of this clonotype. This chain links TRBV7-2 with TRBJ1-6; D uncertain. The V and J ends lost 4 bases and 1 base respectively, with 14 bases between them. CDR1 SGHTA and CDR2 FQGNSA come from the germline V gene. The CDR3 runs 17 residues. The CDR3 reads CASSSSSRLSYNSPLHF. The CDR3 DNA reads TGTGCCAGCAGCTCCTCCAGTCGGTTGTCCTATAATTCACCCCTCCACTTT.

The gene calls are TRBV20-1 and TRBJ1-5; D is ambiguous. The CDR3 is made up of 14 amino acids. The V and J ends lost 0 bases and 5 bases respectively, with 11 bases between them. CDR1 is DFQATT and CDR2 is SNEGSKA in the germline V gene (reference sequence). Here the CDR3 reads CSARDPMGDQPQHF. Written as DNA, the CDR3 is TGCAGTGCTAGAGATCCGATGGGAGATCAGCCCCAGCATTTT.

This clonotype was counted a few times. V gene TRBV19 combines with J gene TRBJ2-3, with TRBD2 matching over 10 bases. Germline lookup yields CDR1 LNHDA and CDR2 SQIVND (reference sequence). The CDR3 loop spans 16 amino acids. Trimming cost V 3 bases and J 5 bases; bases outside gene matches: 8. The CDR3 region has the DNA TGTGCCAGTAGTATCCCAGCGGGAGGGGTGGAAGATACGCAGTATTTT. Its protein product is CASSIPAGGVEDTQYF.

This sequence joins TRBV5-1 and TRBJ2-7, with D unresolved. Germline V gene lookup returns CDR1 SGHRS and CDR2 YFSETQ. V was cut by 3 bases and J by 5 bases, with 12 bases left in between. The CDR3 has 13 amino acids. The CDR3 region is CASSSPPWDEQYF. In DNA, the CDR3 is TGCGCCAGCAGCTCGCCACCATGGGACGAGCAGTACTTC.

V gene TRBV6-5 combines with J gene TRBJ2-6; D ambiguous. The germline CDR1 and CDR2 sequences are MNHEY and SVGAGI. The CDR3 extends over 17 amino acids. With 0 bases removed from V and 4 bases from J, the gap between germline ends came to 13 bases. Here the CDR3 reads CASSYSFFVSGANVLTF. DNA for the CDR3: TGTGCCAGCAGTTACTCCTTCTTCGTGTCCGGGGCCAACGTCCTGACTTTC.

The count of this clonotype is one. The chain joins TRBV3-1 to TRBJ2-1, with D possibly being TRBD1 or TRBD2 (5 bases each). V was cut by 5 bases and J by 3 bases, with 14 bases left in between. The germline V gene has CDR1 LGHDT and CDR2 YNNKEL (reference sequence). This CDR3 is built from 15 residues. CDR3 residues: CASSSDTGSYNEQFF. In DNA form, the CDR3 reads TGTGCCAGCAGCTCGGACACGGGGAGCTACAATGAGCAGTTCTTC.

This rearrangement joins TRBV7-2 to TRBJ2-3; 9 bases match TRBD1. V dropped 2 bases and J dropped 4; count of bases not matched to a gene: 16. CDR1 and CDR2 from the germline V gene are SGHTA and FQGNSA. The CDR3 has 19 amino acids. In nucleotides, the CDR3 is TGTGCCAGCAGCTTAATTTCGCTGATGGGAACAGGGGGCGCAGATACGCAGTATTTT. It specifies CASSLISLMGTGGADTQYF. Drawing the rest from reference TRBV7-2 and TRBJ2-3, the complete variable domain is GAGVSQSPSNKVTEKGKDVELRCDPISGHTALYWYRQSLGQGLEFLIYFQGNSAPDKSGLPSDRFSAERTGGSVSTLTIQRTQQEDSAVYLCASSLISLMGTGGADTQYFGPGTRLTVL.

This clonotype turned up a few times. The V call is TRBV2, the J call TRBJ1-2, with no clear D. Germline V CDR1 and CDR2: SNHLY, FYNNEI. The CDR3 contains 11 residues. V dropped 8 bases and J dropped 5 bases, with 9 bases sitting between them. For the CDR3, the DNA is TGTGCCAGCGGGGAAAAATATGGCTACACCTTC. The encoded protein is CASGEKYGYTF.

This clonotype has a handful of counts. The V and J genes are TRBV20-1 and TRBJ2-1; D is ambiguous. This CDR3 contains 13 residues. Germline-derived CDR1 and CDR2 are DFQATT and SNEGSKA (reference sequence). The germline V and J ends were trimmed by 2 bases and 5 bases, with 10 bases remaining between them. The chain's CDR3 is CSARSPTNNEQFF. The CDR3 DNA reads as TGCAGTGCTAGAAGTCCCACGAACAATGAGCAGTTCTTC.

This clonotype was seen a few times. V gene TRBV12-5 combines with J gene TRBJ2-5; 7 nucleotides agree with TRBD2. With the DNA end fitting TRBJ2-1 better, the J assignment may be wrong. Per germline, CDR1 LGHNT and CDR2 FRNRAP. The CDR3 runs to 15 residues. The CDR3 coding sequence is TGTGCTACTACAGGCTTGCTAGCGGAGAACAATGAGCAGTTCTTC. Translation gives CATTGLLAENNEQFF.

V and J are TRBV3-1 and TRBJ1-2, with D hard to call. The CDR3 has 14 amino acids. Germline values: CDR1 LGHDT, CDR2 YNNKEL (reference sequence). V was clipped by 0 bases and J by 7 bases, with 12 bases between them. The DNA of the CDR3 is TGTGCCAGCAGCCAAGATGTTGGGGTCCGTGGCTACACCTTC. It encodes CASSQDVGVRGYTF.

The CDR3 region is CASSLPLGQGAGELFF. CDR3 DNA: TGTGCCAGCAGCCTCCCCCTGGGACAGGGGGCCGGGGAGCTGTTTTTT. The chain joins TRBV7-3 to TRBJ2-2; TRBD1 matches 11 bases. The germline CDR1 and CDR2 sequences are SGHTA and FQGTGA. The CDR3 loop spans 16 amino acids. With 5 bases clipped from V and 6 bases from J, the junction kept 8 bases outside the gene matches.

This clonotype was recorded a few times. The CDR3 spells CASSLGPDGGNEQFF. CDR3 nucleotides: TGTGCCAGCAGTTTGGGACCCGATGGTGGCAATGAGCAGTTCTTC. J is TRBJ2-1 and V is TRBV6-5; D may correspond to TRBD1 or TRBD2 (5 bases each). The CDR3 consists of 15 residues. The germline V gene has CDR1 MNHEY and CDR2 SVGAGI. V was clipped by 4 bases and J by 6 bases, with 16 bases between them.

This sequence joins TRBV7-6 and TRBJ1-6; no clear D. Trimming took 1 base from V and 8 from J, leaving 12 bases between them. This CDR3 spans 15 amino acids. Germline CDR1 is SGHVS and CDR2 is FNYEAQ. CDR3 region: CASSLGRDGYSPLHF. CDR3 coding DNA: TGTGCCAGCAGCTTAGGGCGCGACGGTTATTCACCCCTCCACTTT.

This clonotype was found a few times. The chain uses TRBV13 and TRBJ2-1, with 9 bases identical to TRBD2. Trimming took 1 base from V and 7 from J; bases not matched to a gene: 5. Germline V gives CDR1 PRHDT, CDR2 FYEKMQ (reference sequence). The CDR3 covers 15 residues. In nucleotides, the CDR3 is TGTGCCAGCAGCTTAGTGGCTAGCGGGATTAATGAGCAGTTCTTC. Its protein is CASSLVASGINEQFF.

Here the CDR3 DNA reads TGTGCCAGCAGCCAAGAGGGGACTAGTCAGGGTGTCGATGAGCAGTTCTTC. Translating it yields CASSQEGTSQGVDEQFF. The chain has TRBV3-1 and TRBJ2-1, with TRBD2 identical over 8 bases. The CDR3 extends over 17 amino acids. CDR1 is LGHDT and CDR2 is YNNKEL in the germline V gene (reference sequence). V dropped 0 bases and J dropped 8; count of bases not matched to a gene: 12.

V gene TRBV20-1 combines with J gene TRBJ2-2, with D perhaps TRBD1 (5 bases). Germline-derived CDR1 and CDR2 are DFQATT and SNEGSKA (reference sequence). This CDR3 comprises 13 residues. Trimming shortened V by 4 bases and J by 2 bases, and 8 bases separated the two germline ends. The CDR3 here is CSAMGHNTGELFF. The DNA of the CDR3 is TGCAGTGCTATGGGGCACAACACCGGGGAGCTGTTTTTT.

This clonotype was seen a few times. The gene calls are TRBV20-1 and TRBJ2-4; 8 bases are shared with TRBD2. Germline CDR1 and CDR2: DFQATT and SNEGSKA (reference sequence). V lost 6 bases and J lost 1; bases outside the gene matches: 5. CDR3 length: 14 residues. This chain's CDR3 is CSAPGGPAKNIQYF. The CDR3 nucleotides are TGCAGTGCGCCGGGGGGGCCGGCCAAAAACATTCAGTACTTC.

The CDR3 bases are TGTGCCAGCAGCCTCCCCGGGACAGGACCCTACGAGCAGTACTTC. It yields the protein CASSLPGTGPYEQYF. The chain joins TRBV7-9 to TRBJ2-7; 8 bases agree with TRBD1. CDR3 size: 15 residues. The V gene's germline CDR1 is SEHNR and CDR2 FQNEAQ (reference sequence). Unmatched junction bases numbered 8, after V lost 5 bases and J lost 2 bases. The variable domain in full, completed from reference TRBV7-9 and TRBJ2-7, reads DTGVSQNPRHKITKRGQNVTFRCDPISEHNRLYWYRQTLGQGPEFLTYFQNEAQLEKSRLLSDRFSAERPKGSFSTLEIQRTEQGDSAMYLCASSLPGTGPYEQYFGPGTRLTVT.

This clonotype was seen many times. The CDR3 nucleotides read TGTGCCAGCAGTTTGGCAGGGCCCACCGGGGAGCTGTTTTTT. Its protein product is CASSLAGPTGELFF. V gene TRBV12-3 or TRBV12-4 combines with J gene TRBJ2-2, with D maybe TRBD1 (5 bases). V lost 3 bases, J lost 4 bases, and 9 bases lay in between. CDR3 length equals 14 residues.

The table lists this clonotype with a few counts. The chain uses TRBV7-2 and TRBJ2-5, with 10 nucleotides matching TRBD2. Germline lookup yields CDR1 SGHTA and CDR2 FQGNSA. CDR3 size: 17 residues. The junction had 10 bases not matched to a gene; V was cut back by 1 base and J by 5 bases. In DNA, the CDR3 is TGTGCCAGCAGCTTAGAGTATGAGCGGGGGGGCGAGGAGACCCAGTACTTC. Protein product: CASSLEYERGGEETQYF.

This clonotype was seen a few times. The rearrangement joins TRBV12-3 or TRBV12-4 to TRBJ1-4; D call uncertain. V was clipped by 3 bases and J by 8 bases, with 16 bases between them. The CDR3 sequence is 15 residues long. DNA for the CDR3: TGTGCCAGCAGTTTTTTGGGAGAAGGTCGGGAAAAACTGTTTTTT. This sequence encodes CASSFLGEGREKLFF.

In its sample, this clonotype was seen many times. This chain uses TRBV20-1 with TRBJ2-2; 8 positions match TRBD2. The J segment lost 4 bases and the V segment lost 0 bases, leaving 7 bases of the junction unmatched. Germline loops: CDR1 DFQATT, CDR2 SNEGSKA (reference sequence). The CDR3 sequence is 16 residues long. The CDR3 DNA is TGCAGTGCTAGAGATCCCACTAGCGGCCTCACCGGGGAGCTGTTTTTT. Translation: CSARDPTSGLTGELFF.

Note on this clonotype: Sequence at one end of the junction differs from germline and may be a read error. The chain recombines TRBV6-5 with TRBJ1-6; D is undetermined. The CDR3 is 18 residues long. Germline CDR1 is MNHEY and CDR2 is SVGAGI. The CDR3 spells CASSDSFSISSYNSPLHF. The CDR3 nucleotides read TGTGCCAGCAGTGACTCGTTTAGTATCAGCTCCTATAATTCACCCCTCCACTTT.

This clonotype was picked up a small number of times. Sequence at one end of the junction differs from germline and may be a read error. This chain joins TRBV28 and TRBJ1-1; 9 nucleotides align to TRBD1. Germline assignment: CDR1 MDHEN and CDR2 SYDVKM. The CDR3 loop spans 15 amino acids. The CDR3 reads CASSGTGIFFAEAFF. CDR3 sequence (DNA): TGCGCCAGCAGCGGGACAGGGATTTTTTTCGCTGAAGCTTTCTTT. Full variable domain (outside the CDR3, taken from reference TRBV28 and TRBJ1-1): DVKVTQSSRYLVKRTGEKVFLECVQDMDHENMFWYRQDPGLGLRLIYFSYDVKMKEKGDIPEGYSVSREKKERFSLILESASTNQTSMYLCASSGTGIFFAEAFFGQGTRLTVV.

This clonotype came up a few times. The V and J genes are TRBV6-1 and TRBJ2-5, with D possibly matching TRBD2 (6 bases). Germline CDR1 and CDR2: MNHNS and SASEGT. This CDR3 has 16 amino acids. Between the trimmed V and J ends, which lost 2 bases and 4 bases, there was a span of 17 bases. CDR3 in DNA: TGTGCCAGCAGTGAAATAGCTAGCGACGATGGAGAGACCCAGTACTTC. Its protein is CASSEIASDDGETQYF.

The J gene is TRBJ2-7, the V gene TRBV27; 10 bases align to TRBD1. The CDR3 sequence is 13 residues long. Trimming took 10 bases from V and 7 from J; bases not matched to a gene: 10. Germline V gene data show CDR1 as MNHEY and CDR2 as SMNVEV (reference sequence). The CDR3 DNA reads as TGTGCCATCGGGGACAGGGGAGGTCTGGAGCAGTACTTC. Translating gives CAIGDRGGLEQYF.

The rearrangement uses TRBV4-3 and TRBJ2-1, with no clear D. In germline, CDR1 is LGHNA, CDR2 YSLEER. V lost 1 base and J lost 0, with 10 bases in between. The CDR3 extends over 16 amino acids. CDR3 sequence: CASSQGWLSSYNEQFF. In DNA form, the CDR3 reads TGCGCCAGCAGCCAAGGGTGGCTAAGCTCCTACAATGAGCAGTTCTTC.

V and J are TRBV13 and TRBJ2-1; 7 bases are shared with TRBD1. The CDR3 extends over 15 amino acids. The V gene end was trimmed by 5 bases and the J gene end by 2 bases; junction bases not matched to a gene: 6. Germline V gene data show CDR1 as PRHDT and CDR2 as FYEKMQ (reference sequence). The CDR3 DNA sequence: TGTGCCAGCAGCGGCCGGGACAGACCCTACAATGAGCAGTTCTTC. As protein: CASSGRDRPYNEQFF. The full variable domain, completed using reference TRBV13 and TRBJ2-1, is AAGVIQSPRHLIKEKRETATLKCYPIPRHDTVYWYQQGPGQDPQFLISFYEKMQSDKGSIPDRFSAQQFSDYHSELNMSSLELGDSALYFCASSGRDRPYNEQFFGPGTRLTVL.

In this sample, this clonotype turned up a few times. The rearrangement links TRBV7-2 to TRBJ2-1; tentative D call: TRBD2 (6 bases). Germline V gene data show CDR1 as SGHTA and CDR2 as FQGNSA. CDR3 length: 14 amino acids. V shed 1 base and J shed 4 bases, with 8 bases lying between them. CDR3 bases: TGTGCCAGCAGCTTAGACGCGGGGTACAATGAGCAGTTCTTC. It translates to CASSLDAGYNEQFF.